The 13 T cell receptor beta chains below all came from one sample that was sequenced in a study of OX40 agonist ivuxolimab in advanced cancers. Sequenced by immunoSEQ multiplex PCR; TCRdb stores in-frame clones only, minus some. The sample consists of about 26,000 clones, around three quarters of them appearing once. This material consisted of CD4+ or CD8+ T cells sorted from blood, taken in a trial of the OX40 agonist ivuxolimab. These receptors all stem from an adult with an advanced solid tumor such as melanoma, head and neck, liver or kidney cancer.

The V gene is TRBV9, the J gene TRBJ2-3, with TRBD2 matching over 8 bases. The CDR3 extends over 16 amino acids. Germline V lookup: CDR1 SGDLS, CDR2 YYNGEE. The V and J ends lost 0 bases and 3 bases, in that order; junction bases with no gene match: 6. CDR3 residues: CASSVGSGAGTDTQYF. CDR3 DNA: TGTGCCAGCAGCGTAGGTAGCGGGGCTGGAACAGATACGCAGTATTTT.

The chain couples TRBV15 to TRBJ1-3; D is uncertain. The CDR3 is made up of 13 amino acids. The V end lost 1 base, the J end lost 3 bases, and 4 bases lay between the germline ends. Germline V gives CDR1 LNHNV, CDR2 YYDKDF (reference sequence). The CDR3 sequence: CATSRGFGNTIYF. CDR3 nucleotides: TGTGCCACCAGCAGAGGCTTTGGAAACACCATATATTTT.

This sequence joins TRBV5-1 and TRBJ1-1, with TRBD1 matching over 8 bases. V lost 8 bases, J lost 0 bases, and 12 bases stayed unmatched. CDR3 length: 16 residues. Germline V gives CDR1 SGHRS, CDR2 YFSETQ. CDR3 sequence reads: CASRLARDRLNTEAFF. In DNA form, the CDR3 reads TGCGCCAGTCGACTTGCGCGGGACAGGCTGAACACTGAAGCTTTCTTT. The variable domain in full, completed from reference TRBV5-1 and TRBJ1-1, reads KAGVTQTPRYLIKTRGQQVTLSCSPISGHRSVSWYQQTPGQGLQFLFEYFSETQRNKGNFPGRFSGRQFSNSRSEMNVSTLELGDSALYLCASRLARDRLNTEAFFGQGTRLTVV.

The gene calls are TRBV7-2 and TRBJ2-3; TRBD2 matches at 14 bases. Germline CDR1 is SGHTA and CDR2 is FQGNSA. Trimming cost V 6 bases and J 1 base; bases outside gene matches: 6. CDR3 length: 17 residues. The CDR3 nucleotides are TGTGCCAGCAGTCGGACTAGCGGGGGGTCGCGCACAGATACGCAGTATTTT. Translated, it gives CASSRTSGGSRTDTQYF. The complete variable domain, with remaining parts taken from reference TRBV7-2 and TRBJ2-3, reads GAGVSQSPSNKVTEKGKDVELRCDPISGHTALYWYRQSLGQGLEFLIYFQGNSAPDKSGLPSDRFSAERTGGSVSTLTIQRTQQEDSAVYLCASSRTSGGSRTDTQYFGPGTRLTVL.

The table lists this clone with a few counts. Compared with germline, one end of the junction differs, possibly owing to a read error. This chain links TRBV7-7 with TRBJ2-2, with D possibly matching TRBD1 (6 bases). CDR1 and CDR2 (germline): SSHAT, FNYEAQ (reference sequence). The CDR3 sequence is 15 residues long. The chain's CDR3 is CASSSDQGSAGELFF. As DNA, the CDR3 is TGTGCTAGCAGTTCAGATCAGGGGAGTGCCGGGGAGCTGTTTTTT.

The V gene is TRBV6-5, the J gene TRBJ1-5, with D tentatively TRBD1 (6 bases). Between the trimmed V and J ends, which lost 5 bases and 9 bases, there was a span of 17 bases. This CDR3 region has 14 residues. Germline assignment: CDR1 MNHEY and CDR2 SVGAGI. The CDR3 protein is CASSPDRFLGPQHF. The CDR3 nucleotides read TGTGCCAGCAGTCCAGACAGGTTCTTGGGGCCCCAGCATTTT.

V usage is TRBV6-6 and J usage is TRBJ2-3; tentative D call: TRBD2 (6 bases). The V and J ends lost 3 bases and 4 bases respectively, with 11 bases between them. Per the germline V gene, CDR1 is MNHNY and CDR2 is SVGAGI (reference sequence). The CDR3 consists of 14 residues. Written as DNA, the CDR3 is TGTGCCAGCAGTTATACGGGGGAGGCAGATACGCAGTATTTT. It encodes CASSYTGEADTQYF.

The rearrangement joins TRBV19 to TRBJ2-7; 8 bases are shared with TRBD2. Trimming at V came to 6 bases and at J to 6 bases, leaving 10 bases not matched to a gene. The CDR3 covers 14 residues. Germline values: CDR1 LNHDA, CDR2 SQIVND (reference sequence). The CDR3 DNA reads TGTGCCAGTAGGAGCGGGGGCCTCATTGGCGAGCAGTACTTC. As protein: CASRSGGLIGEQYF.

This rearrangement joins TRBV6-6 to TRBJ2-7; 8 bases line up with TRBD1. Germline CDR1 and CDR2: MNHNY and SVGAGI (reference sequence). The length of the CDR3 is 15 residues. The V segment lost 0 bases and the J segment 5 bases; nucleotides outside the gene matches: 6. CDR3 in DNA: TGTGCCAGCAGTTACTCCCGGACAGGGTACCACGAGCAGTACTTC. Encoded protein: CASSYSRTGYHEQYF.

The gene calls are TRBV19 and TRBJ2-3; no firm D call. The CDR3 has 13 amino acids. CDR1 is LNHDA and CDR2 is SQIVND in the germline V gene (reference sequence). Trimming left V 4 bases short and J 2 bases short, with 7 bases between. The CDR3 bases are TGTGCCAGTAGTACCAGCCTCACAGATACGCAGTATTTT. Translating it yields CASSTSLTDTQYF.

The CDR3 region is CASSLGGMEINYGYTF. DNA of the CDR3: TGTGCCAGCAGCTTAGGTGGCATGGAAATTAACTATGGCTACACCTTC. This sequence joins TRBV7-2 and TRBJ1-2; no clear D gene. Between the trimmed V and J ends, which lost 1 base and 1 base, there was a span of 13 bases. There are 16 residues in the CDR3. The V gene's germline CDR1 is SGHTA and CDR2 FQGNSA.

The genes are TRBV7-6 and TRBJ2-2, with 8 bases fitting TRBD2. Germline assignment: CDR1 SGHVS and CDR2 FNYEAQ. This CDR3 region has 18 residues. Trimming cost V 11 bases and J 5 bases; bases outside gene matches: 22. The DNA for the CDR3 is TGTGCCGCAGGGTTTTTGGGAGCGGGGGCGAAATCGACCGGGGAGCTGTTTTTT. It encodes CAAGFLGAGAKSTGELFF. The full variable domain, completed using reference TRBV7-6 and TRBJ2-2, is GAGVSQSPRYKVTKRGQDVALRCDPISGHVSLYWYRQALGQGPEFLTYFNYEAQQDKSGLPNDRFSAERPEGSISTLTIQRTEQRDSAMYRCAAGFLGAGAKSTGELFFGEGSRLTVL.

In this sample, this clone turned up once. The rearrangement links TRBV10-2 to TRBJ2-7, with D hard to call. Germline-derived CDR1 and CDR2 are WSHSY and SAAADI. The V end was cut by 6 bases, the J end by 2 bases, with 8 bases between. The CDR3 is 12 amino acids. This CDR3 reads CASRVSPYEQYF. The DNA of the CDR3 is TGCGCCAGCAGGGTATCACCCTACGAGCAGTACTTC.